This T cell receptor beta chain was sequenced for a study of T cell changes during pregnancy in multiple sclerosis. The CDR3 is 15 amino acids. V shed 0 bases, J shed 0 bases, and the junction held 3 bases outside the gene matches. CDR1 SQVTM and CDR2 ANQGSEA come from the germline V gene. Profiling relied on immunoSEQ multiplex PCR, and the TCRdb table lists in-frame clones only, not all of them. The profile shows some 31,000 clones, more than 75% of them singletons. There are a few counts of this clone. This TCR was sampled from a female donor in good health, enrolled as a control in a pregnancy study. V and J are TRBV29-1 and TRBJ1-2; 8 bases are shared with TRBD1. The sample consisted of CD4+ T cells from peripheral blood mononuclear cells, taken in the second trimester of pregnancy. Here the CDR3 DNA reads TGCAGCGTTGAAGAAGACAGGGGAGCTAACTATGGCTACACCTTC. Encoded protein: CSVEEDRGANYGYTF. The whole variable domain, remainder taken from reference TRBV29-1 and TRBJ1-2, is SAVISQKPSRDICQRGTSLTIQCQVDSQVTMMFWYRQQPGQSLTLIATANQGSEATYESGFVIDKFPISRPNLTFSTLTVSNMSPEDSSIYLCSVEEDRGANYGYTFGSGTRLTVV.